This entry is about one T cell receptor (beta chain). Sample donors were healthy Caucasian individuals that came from Russia, aged 6 to 90. The authors ran a second PCR of about 7 to 11 cycles using a sample-barcoded 5' primer and a J-beta primer mix. TCRdb reprocessed the 5' RACE reads with MiXCR, giving one entry per CDR3 protein. The sample includes approximately 800,000 distinct CDR3 sequences, roughly 24% seen only once; the top ten take roughly 3.1%. The trim removed 5 bases at V and 3 bases at J, leaving 7 bases unmatched. This CDR3 spans 14 amino acids. Germline V gives CDR1 SEHNR, CDR2 FQNEAQ (reference sequence). The data were obtained in a study of blood T cells in healthy people across ages. This sample also appeared in a second study, on T cells of mothers and their children. In that study: All donors were healthy and Caucasian; they were a few mothers and their six children. Over 9.5 million TCR beta CDR3 reads were obtained from each mother, and some 3.2 million from each child.

This chain links TRBV7-9 with TRBJ2-7; 7 bases are a match to TRBD1. The clonotype was recovered from a boy aged 5-17 years in good health. Source material: blood. The CDR3 is CASSVPGQNYEQYF. The CDR3 DNA is TGTGCCAGCAGCGTACCGGGACAGAACTACGAGCAGTACTTC.